What follows describes a single T cell receptor beta chain. This entry is derived from a study of blood T cell repertoires in COVID-19. As for the study in general: PBMCs, B-cell-depleted T cells, or T cells provided the cDNA or gDNA that made up the material.

The protocol was immunoSEQ multiplex PCR, while the TCRdb copy is restricted to in-frame clones and leaves out a portion. The sample carries around 200,000 clones, about 88% recorded once. The CDR3 extends over 17 amino acids. The sequence was obtained from a man aged 25-40 years with active or convalescent COVID-19. Source material: peripheral blood. The chain uses TRBV1 and TRBJ2-3; TRBD2 is the table's D call, not checked against the DNA. TRBV1 is a pseudogene segment. CDR3 region: CTSSQACGSRPTDTQYF. CDR3 coding DNA: TGCACCAGCAGCCAAGCATGCGGGAGCCGGCCCACAGATACGCAGTATTTT.